A selection of T cell receptor beta chains follows, all from one sample in a study of blood T cells in healthy people across ages. TCRdb passed the 5' RACE reads through MiXCR, listing each CDR3 protein once. The data show around 1.7 million distinct CDR3 sequences, 25% to 30% seen once. The sequenced sample consisted of blood. These receptors originate from a woman aged 30 to 39 in good health. CDR3s include the opening cysteine and the closing phenylalanine or tryptophan. A D gene is named only where the DNA matches it firmly.

TRBV7-2	NA	TRBJ2-3	CASSFGTQSDTQYF
TRBV6-2/TRBV6-3	NA	TRBJ2-1	CASTAGGGPYEQFF
TRBV15	NA	TRBJ2-4	CATSRVGQPENIQYF
TRBV7-2	TRBD1	TRBJ2-7	CASSWLTGVNYEQYF
TRBV2	NA	TRBJ2-5	CASHLTRVAQKTQYF
TRBV6-5	NA	TRBJ1-6	CASSGQHNSPLHF
TRBV20-1	TRBD2	TRBJ2-1	CSANGRAGATYNELFF
TRBV11-2	NA	TRBJ2-7	CASSFGGGPEQYF
TRBV7-9	NA	TRBJ2-2	CASSFTASRQVKTGELFF
TRBV29-1	NA	TRBJ2-3	CSVGVLTDTQYF
TRBV6-6	TRBD1	TRBJ1-2	CASSYSGQGGSYGYTF
TRBV12-3/TRBV12-4	NA	TRBJ1-5	CASSPTFSNQPQHF
TRBV28	NA	TRBJ2-6	CASSFKVQSGANVLTF
TRBV29-1	NA	TRBJ2-2	CSVVRTGELFF
TRBV28	TRBD1	TRBJ2-7	CASSLMLDRAPYEQYF
TRBV28	NA	TRBJ2-7	CASSCPGRVQYF
TRBV20-1	NA	TRBJ2-1	CSARAGLGANEQFF
TRBV9	NA	TRBJ2-4	CASSEREGGAQYF
TRBV20-1	NA	TRBJ2-1	CSAIRGPPINEQFF
TRBV5-1	NA	TRBJ1-4	CASSGGLGEKLFF
TRBV6-6	TRBD1	TRBJ2-5	CASTPPGGEEQYF
TRBV5-1	TRBD1	TRBJ1-2	CASRGWGQSYGYTF